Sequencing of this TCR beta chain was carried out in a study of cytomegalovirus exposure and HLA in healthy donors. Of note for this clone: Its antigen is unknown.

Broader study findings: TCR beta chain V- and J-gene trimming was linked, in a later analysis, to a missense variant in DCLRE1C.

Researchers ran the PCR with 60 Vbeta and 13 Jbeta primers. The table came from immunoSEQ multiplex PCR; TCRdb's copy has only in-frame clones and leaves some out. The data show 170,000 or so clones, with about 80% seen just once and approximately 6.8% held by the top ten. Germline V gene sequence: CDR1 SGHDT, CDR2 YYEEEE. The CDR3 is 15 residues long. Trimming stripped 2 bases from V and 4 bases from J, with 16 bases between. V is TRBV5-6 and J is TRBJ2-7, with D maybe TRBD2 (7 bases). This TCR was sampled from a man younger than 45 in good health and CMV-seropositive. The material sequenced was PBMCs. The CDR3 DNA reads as TGTGCCAGCAGCTTCGAGGTCGGGGGGCCTTACGAGCAGTACTTC. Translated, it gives CASSFEVGGPYEQYF.